This TCR beta chain appears in the sequencing data of a study of blood T cell repertoires in COVID-19. Study-wide background: Samples of COVID-19 (acute and convalescent) were obtained from the United States, Italy and Spain.

Trimming removed 4 bases from V and 0 bases from J, with 14 bases in between. The length of the CDR3 is 16 residues. Germline V gives CDR1 LGHNA, CDR2 YNFKEQ. Sequencing was performed with immunoSEQ multiplex PCR; in TCRdb, only in-frame clones are kept and a portion is missing. The sample holds around 29,000 clones, approximately 88% seen once. This chain links TRBV4-2 with TRBJ2-3, with D maybe TRBD2 (6 bases). Material: peripheral blood. The receptor was derived from a human donor in a cohort sampled during active COVID-19. CDR3 residues: CASSRGESASTDTQYF. DNA for the CDR3: TGTGCCAGCAGCCGGGGGGAGTCGGCTAGCACAGATACGCAGTATTTT.